This T cell receptor beta chain was sequenced during a study of beta chain features in type 1 diabetes. Whole-study context: The samples had approximately 100,000,000 sorted cells examined in all.

Sorting produced populations that all topped 98% purity. Study findings and constraints: Patients' naive, central memory and regulatory TCRB repertoires appeared more alike than those of healthy donors.

This clone was seen a few times. Its cognate antigen is unknown. What was sequenced were expressed TCRB transcripts, since all of the isolated RNA had been reverse transcribed. TCRdb's copy holds only in-frame clones and misses some; the assay was immunoSEQ multiplex PCR. The sample yields 250,000 to 400,000 clones, approximately 14% seen once. Material: central memory CD4+ T cells from blood. The clonotype originates from a man aged 25-40 years in good health.

The CDR3 DNA sequence: TGTGCCAGCAGTTTAATGGGACAGGGGGCTGGAGAGACCCAGTACTTC. Its translation: CASSLMGQGAGETQYF. The chain couples TRBV27 to TRBJ2-5; 12 bases fit TRBD1. The V gene's germline CDR1 is MNHEY and CDR2 SMNVEV (reference sequence). The junction had 5 bases not matched to a gene; V was cut back by 2 bases and J by 4 bases. The CDR3 extends over 16 amino acids.